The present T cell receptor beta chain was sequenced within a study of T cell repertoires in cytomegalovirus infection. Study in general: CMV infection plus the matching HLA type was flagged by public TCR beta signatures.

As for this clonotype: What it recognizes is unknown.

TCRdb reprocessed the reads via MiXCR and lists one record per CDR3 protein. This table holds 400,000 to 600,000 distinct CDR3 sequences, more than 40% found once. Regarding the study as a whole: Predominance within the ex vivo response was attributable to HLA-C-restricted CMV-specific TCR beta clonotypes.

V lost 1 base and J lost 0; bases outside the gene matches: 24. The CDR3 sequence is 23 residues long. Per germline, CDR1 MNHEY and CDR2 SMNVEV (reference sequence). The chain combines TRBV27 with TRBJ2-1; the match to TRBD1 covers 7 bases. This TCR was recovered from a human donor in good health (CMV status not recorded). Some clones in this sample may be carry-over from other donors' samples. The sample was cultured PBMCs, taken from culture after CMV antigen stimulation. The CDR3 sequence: CASSLLGPTGSKSGESSYNEQFF. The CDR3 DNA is TGTGCCAGCAGTTTATTGGGCCCGACAGGGTCAAAGAGCGGAGAAAGCTCCTACAATGAGCAGTTCTTC.